This TCR beta chain comes out of a study of CD8 T cells in Susac syndrome. RNA, at roughly 0.5 to 1 ug, was reverse transcribed with random hexamers. TCRdb re-called the immunoSEQ multiplex PCR reads with MiXCR, one entry per CDR3 protein. The data contain some 170,000 distinct CDR3 sequences, roughly 94% of them seen just once; the ten biggest clones take up about 0.089%. The CDR3 runs 16 residues. V lost 3 bases, J lost 0 bases, and 16 bases lay in between. Germline CDR1 is GTSNPN and CDR2 is SVGIG (reference sequence). Source material: CD4+ T cells from PBMCs. This TCR was recovered from a human donor with multiple sclerosis. The chain recombines TRBV30 with TRBJ2-3; possible D gene TRBD2, 6 bases. Here the CDR3 DNA reads TGTGCCTGGAGCCTCGGTGGGCGGGGAAGCACAGATACGCAGTATTTT. Protein: CAWSLGGRGSTDTQYF.